Described below is a single T cell receptor (beta chain) sequence and its context. No antigen is known for it. Within one base of it there is no much larger clone, and no base qualities were kept. This entry comes from a study of T cell changes during pregnancy in multiple sclerosis (dated by TCRdb to about 2019). A note on the overall study: The study examined how the T cell repertoire changed over the course of pregnancy in women with multiple sclerosis.

Library generation was performed with the immunoSEQ multiplex PCR assay. What TCRdb holds here is the immuneACCESS table cut down to in-frame rearrangements. Part of the clones is not present; checked against another copy, under half of the missing clones reflect an unresolved V gene, and the others are unexplained. The sample table shows about 92,000 clones, and 85% to 95% are seen once. Clones ranked in the top ten supply around 2.5% of the sample. CDR1 MNHNY and CDR2 SVGAGI are derived from the germline V gene (reference sequence). The CDR3 numbers 14 residues from cysteine through phenylalanine. Of the read, only the CDR3 DNA is kept; its 42 bases are in frame from base 1. Trimming removed 7 bases from V and 2 bases from J; the gene matches leave 5 bases unexplained.

The source material was peripheral blood, sampled in the first trimester of pregnancy. This clonotype was sampled from a female donor with multiple sclerosis, enrolled in a pregnancy study. The V gene is TRBV6-6 and the J gene is TRBJ2-3, with 8 bases aligning to TRBD1. CDR3 sequence: CASIPDRVTDTQYF. The bases read TGTGCCAGCATTCCGGACAGGGTCACAGATACGCAGTATTTT.